Given below is one T cell receptor beta chain in context. Its antigen remains unknown. The germline V gene encodes CDR1 SGHTS and CDR2 YDEGEE. V gave up 6 bases and J gave up 7 bases, with 13 bases separating them. This CDR3 region has 12 residues. Vbeta (60) and Jbeta (13) primers were used in the PCR. The protocol was immunoSEQ multiplex PCR, while the TCRdb copy is restricted to in-frame clones and leaves out a portion. In all, the sample yields roughly 220,000 clones. The data originate from a study of cytomegalovirus exposure and HLA in healthy donors. General study findings and limits: Prior analysis indicated that the majority of TCR beta V segments exhibited productivity approximately 87% or approximately 30% of the time. Exclusion applied to some V segments, including TRBV6-2 and TRBV6-3, as they were indistinguishable. HLA restriction was apparent for most CMV-associated TCR beta chains in a later analysis.

The sample consisted of PBMCs. The sequence came from a girl aged 2 to 10 in good health and CMV-seropositive. The gene calls are TRBV5-8 and TRBJ1-2, with D perhaps TRBD1 (5 bases). CDR3: CASIRVIGGYTF. CDR3 coding DNA: TGTGCCAGCATCAGGGTTATTGGTGGCTACACCTTC.